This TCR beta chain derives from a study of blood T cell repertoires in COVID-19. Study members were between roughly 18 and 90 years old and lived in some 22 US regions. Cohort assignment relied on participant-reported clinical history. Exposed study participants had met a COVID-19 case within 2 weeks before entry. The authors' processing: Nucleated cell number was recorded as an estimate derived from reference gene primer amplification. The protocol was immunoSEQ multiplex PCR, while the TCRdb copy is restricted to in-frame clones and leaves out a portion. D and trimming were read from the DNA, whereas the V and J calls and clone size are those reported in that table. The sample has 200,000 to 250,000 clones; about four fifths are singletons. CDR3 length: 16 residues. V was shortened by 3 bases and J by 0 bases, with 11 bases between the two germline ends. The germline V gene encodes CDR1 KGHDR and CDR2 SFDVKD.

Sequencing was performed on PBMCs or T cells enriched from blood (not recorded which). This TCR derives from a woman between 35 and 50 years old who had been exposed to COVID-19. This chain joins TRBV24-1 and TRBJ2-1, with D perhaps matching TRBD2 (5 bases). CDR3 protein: CATSDPDAGSYNEQFF. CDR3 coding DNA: TGTGCCACCAGTGATCCCGACGCGGGCTCCTACAATGAGCAGTTCTTC.